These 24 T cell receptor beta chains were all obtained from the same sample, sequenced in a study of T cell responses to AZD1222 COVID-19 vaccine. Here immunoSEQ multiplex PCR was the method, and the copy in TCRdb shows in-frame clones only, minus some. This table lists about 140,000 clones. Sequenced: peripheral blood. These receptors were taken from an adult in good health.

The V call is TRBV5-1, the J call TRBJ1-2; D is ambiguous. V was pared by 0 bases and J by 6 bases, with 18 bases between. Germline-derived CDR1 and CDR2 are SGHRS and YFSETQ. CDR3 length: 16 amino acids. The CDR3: CASSLETATRLNGYTF. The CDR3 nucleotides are TGCGCCAGCAGCTTGGAGACGGCAACACGATTAAATGGCTACACCTTC.

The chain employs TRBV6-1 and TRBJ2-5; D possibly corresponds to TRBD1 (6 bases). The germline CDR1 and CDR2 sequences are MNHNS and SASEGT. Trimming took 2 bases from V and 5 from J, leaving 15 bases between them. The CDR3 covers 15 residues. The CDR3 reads CASSEIKGEGETQYF. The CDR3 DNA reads TGTGCCAGCAGTGAAATAAAGGGGGAAGGGGAGACCCAGTACTTC.

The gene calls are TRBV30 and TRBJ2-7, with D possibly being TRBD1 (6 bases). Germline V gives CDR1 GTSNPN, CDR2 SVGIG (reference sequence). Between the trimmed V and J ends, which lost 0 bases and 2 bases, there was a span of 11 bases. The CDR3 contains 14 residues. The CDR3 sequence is CAWSVGAGPYEQYF. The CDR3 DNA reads TGTGCCTGGAGTGTGGGGGCCGGCCCCTACGAGCAGTACTTC.

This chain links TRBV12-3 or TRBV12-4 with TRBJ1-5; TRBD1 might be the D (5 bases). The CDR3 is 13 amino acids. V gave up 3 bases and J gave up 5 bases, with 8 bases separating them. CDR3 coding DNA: TGTGCCAGCAGTTTCGGGGGGGATCAGCCCCAGCATTTT. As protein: CASSFGGDQPQHF.

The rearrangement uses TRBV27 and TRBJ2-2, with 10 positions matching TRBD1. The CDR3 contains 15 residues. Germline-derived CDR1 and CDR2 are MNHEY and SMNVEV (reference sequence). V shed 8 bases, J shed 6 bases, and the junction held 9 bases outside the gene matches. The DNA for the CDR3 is TGTGCCAGCCTTTCCACCGGGACAGGGGCCGGGGAGCTGTTTTTT. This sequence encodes CASLSTGTGAGELFF.

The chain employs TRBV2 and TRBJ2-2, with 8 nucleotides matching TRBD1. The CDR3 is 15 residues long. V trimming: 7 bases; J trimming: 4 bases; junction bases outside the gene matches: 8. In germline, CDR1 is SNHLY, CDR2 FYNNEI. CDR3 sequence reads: CASNGGQGATGELFF. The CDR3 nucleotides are TGTGCCAGCAACGGTGGACAGGGAGCCACCGGGGAGCTGTTTTTT.

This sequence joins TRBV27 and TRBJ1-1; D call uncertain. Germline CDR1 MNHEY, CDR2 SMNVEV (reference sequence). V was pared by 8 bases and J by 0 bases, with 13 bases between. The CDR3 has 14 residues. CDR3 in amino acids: CASSPYRVNTEAFF. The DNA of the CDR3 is TGTGCCAGCTCGCCCTACCGGGTGAACACTGAAGCTTTCTTT.

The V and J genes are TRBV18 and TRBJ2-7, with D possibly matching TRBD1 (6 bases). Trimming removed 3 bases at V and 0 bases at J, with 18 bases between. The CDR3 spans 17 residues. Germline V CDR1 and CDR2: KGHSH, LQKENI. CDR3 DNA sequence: TGTGCCAGCTCACCCAATTCAGGGGTCCCCAACTCCTACGAGCAGTACTTC. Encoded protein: CASSPNSGVPNSYEQYF.

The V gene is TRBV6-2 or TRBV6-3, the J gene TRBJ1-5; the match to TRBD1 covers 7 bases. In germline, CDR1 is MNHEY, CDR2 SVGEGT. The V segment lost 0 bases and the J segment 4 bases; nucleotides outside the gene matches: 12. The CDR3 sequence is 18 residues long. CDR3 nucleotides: TGTGCCAGCAGTTACTCGGATCACAGGGGATTGCCGAATCAGCCCCAGCATTTT. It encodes CASSYSDHRGLPNQPQHF.

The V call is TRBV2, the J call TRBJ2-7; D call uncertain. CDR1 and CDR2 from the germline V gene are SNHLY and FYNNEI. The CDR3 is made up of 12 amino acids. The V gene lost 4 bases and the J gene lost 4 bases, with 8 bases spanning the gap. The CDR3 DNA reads TGTGCCAGCAGTGGTTACGGGTACGAGCAGTACTTC. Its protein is CASSGYGYEQYF.

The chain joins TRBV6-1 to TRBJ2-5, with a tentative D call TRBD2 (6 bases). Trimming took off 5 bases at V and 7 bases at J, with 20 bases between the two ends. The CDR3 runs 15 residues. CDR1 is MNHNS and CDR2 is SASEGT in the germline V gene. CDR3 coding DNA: TGTGCCAGCAGTTCCACCAGACTAGTTCTCGGGACCCAGTACTTC. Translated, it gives CASSSTRLVLGTQYF.

CDR3 sequence: CASSRLGTDYGYTF. CDR3 nucleotides: TGTGCCAGCAGCCGCCTCGGGACAGACTATGGCTACACCTTC. The rearrangement links TRBV7-8 to TRBJ1-2; the match to TRBD1 covers 7 bases. Germline V lookup: CDR1 SGHVS, CDR2 FQNEAQ. Trimming removed 5 bases from V and 3 bases from J; junction bases left unmatched: 6. The CDR3 consists of 14 residues.

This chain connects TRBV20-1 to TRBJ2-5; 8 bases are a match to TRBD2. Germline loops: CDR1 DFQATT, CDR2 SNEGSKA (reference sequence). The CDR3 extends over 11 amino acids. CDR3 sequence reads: CVAGRQETQYF. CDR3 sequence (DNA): TGCGTAGCGGGGCGACAAGAGACCCAGTACTTC.

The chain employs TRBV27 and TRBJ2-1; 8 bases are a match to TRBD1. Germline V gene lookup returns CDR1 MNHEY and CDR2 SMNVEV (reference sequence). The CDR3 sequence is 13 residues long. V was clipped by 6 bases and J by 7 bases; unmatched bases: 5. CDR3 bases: TGTGCCAGCAGCCAGGGGGCTGGAAATGAGCAGTTCTTC. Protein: CASSQGAGNEQFF.

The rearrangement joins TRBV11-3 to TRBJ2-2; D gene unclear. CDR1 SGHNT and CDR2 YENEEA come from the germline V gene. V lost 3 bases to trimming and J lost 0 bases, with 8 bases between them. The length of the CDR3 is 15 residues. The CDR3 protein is CASSFTPTNTGELFF. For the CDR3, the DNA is TGTGCCAGCAGCTTTACTCCAACGAACACCGGGGAGCTGTTTTTT.

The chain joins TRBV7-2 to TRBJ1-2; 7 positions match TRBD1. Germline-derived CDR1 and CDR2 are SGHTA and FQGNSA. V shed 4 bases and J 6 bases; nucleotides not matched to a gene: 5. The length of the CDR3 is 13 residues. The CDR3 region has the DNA TGTGCCAGCAGCTCACAGGGGATTAATGGCTACACCTTC. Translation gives CASSSQGINGYTF. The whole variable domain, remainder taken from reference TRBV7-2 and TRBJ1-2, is GAGVSQSPSNKVTEKGKDVELRCDPISGHTALYWYRQSLGQGLEFLIYFQGNSAPDKSGLPSDRFSAERTGGSVSTLTIQRTQQEDSAVYLCASSSQGINGYTFGSGTRLTVV.

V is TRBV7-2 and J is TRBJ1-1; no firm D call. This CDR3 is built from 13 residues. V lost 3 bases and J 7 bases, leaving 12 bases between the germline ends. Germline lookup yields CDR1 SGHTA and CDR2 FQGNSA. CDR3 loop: CASSFTVGNEAFF. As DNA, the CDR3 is TGTGCCAGCAGCTTTACCGTAGGGAATGAAGCTTTCTTT.

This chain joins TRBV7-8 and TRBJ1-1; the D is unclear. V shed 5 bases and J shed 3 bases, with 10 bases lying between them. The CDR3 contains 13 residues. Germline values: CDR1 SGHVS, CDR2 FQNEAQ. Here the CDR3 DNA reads TGTGCCAGCAGCCGTCGATTAGACACTGAAGCTTTCTTT. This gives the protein CASSRRLDTEAFF. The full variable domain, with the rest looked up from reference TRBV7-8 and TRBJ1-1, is GAGVSQSPRYKVAKRGQDVALRCDPISGHVSLFWYQQALGQGPEFLTYFQNEAQLDKSGLPSDRFFAERPEGSVSTLKIQRTQQEDSAVYLCASSRRLDTEAFFGQGTRLTVV.

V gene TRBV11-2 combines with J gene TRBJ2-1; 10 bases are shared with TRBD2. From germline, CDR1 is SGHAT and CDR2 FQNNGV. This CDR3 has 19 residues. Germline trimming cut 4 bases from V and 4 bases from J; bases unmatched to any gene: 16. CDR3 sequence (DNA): TGTGCCAGCAGCTCCCGGGGAGCGGGGGGGCCTATCCGATACAATGAGCAGTTCTTC. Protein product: CASSSRGAGGPIRYNEQFF.

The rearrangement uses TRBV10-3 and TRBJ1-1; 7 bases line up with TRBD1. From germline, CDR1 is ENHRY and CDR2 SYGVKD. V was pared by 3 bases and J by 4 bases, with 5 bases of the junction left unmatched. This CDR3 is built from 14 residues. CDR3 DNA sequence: TGTGCCATCAGTGACCGACAGGGAGTCACTGAAGCTTTCTTT. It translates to CAISDRQGVTEAFF.

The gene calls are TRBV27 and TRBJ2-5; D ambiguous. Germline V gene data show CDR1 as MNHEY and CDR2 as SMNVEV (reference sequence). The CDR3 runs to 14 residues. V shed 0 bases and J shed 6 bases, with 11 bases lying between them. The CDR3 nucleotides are TGTGCCAGCAGTTTATCCCGGGTTATCAAGACCCAGTACTTC. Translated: CASSLSRVIKTQYF.

CDR3 region: CSVAANTEAFF. For the CDR3, the DNA is TGCAGCGTGGCAGCGAACACTGAAGCTTTCTTT. V gene TRBV29-1 combines with J gene TRBJ1-1; D gene uncertain. Trimming took off 6 bases at V and 1 base at J, with 6 bases between the two ends. CDR1 and CDR2 from the germline V gene are SQVTM and ANQGSEA. The CDR3 spans 11 residues.

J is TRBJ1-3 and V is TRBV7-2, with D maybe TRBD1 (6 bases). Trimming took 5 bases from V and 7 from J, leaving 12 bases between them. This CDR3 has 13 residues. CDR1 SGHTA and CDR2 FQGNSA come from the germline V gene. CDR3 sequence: CASSRTVGNTIYF. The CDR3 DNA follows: TGTGCCAGCAGCAGGACAGTGGGGAACACCATATATTTT. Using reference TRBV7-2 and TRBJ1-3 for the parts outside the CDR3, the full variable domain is GAGVSQSPSNKVTEKGKDVELRCDPISGHTALYWYRQSLGQGLEFLIYFQGNSAPDKSGLPSDRFSAERTGGSVSTLTIQRTQQEDSAVYLCASSRTVGNTIYFGEGSWLTVV.

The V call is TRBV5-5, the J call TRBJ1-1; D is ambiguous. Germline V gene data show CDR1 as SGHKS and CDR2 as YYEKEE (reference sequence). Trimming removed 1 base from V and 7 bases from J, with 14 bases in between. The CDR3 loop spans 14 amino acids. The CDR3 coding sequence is TGTGCCAGCAGCTTGAATCCGGCCCCGAGTGAAGCTTTCTTT. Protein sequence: CASSLNPAPSEAFF.